These 12 T cell receptor beta chains came from one sample sequenced in a study of metastatic and nonmetastatic thyroid tumors. No patient received treatment before thyroid surgery. TCRdb re-clonotyped the PCR reads through MiXCR. This sample yields over 55,000 clones, of which more than 25% are seen a single time; roughly 15% belongs to the top ten. The sequenced sample was blood. Source of these receptors: a female donor with papillary thyroid cancer or a benign thyroid nodule (not recorded which). Some clones in this sample may be carry-over from other donors' samples.

The chain employs TRBV11-2 and TRBJ2-3; 8 nucleotides line up with TRBD2. Looked up from germline, CDR1 is SGHAT and CDR2 is FQNNGV. V shed 0 bases, J shed 3 bases, and the junction held 8 bases outside the gene matches. The CDR3 runs 17 residues. CDR3 bases: TGTGCCAGCAGCTTAGAATTGGGCGGGAGGAGTACAGATACGCAGTATTTT. Its protein is CASSLELGGRSTDTQYF.

The chain carries TRBV20-1 and TRBJ1-1; D is ambiguous. This CDR3 region has 12 residues. V was shortened by 5 bases and J by 1 base, with 8 bases between the two germline ends. CDR1 and CDR2 from the germline V gene are DFQATT and SNEGSKA (reference sequence). Here the CDR3 DNA reads TGCAGTGCTTTTACAGAGAACACTGAAGCTTTCTTT. Translated, it gives CSAFTENTEAFF.

Only a few counts were recorded for this clone. This chain links TRBV12-3 or TRBV12-4 with TRBJ2-7, with no clear D. The CDR3 contains 14 residues. Trimming shortened V by 0 bases and J by 2 bases, and 8 bases separated the two germline ends. This CDR3 is CASSLALLTYEQYF. The CDR3 nucleotides are TGTGCCAGCAGTTTAGCGCTTCTGACCTACGAGCAGTACTTC.

This clone was seen only a few times. The CDR3 sequence: CASRKSSGSGYEQFF. The CDR3 bases are TGTGCCAGCAGGAAATCTAGCGGGAGTGGTTATGAGCAGTTCTTC. This chain uses TRBV12-3 or TRBV12-4 with TRBJ2-1; TRBD2 matches at 10 bases. This CDR3 spans 15 amino acids. V gave up 6 bases and J gave up 8 bases; unmatched junction bases: 10.

The chain couples TRBV27 to TRBJ2-1, with TRBD1 as a possible D gene (6 bases). TRBJ2-7 explains the end of the DNA better; the J call may be wrong. CDR1 and CDR2 from the germline V gene are MNHEY and SMNVEV (reference sequence). The CDR3 length is 15 residues. This chain's CDR3 is CASSLPRTVSYEQYF. The CDR3 bases are TGTGCCAGCAGTTTACCGAGGACAGTCTCCTACGAGCAGTACTTC.

This chain connects TRBV5-1 to TRBJ2-2; 11 bases align to TRBD1. Germline-derived CDR1 and CDR2 are SGHRS and YFSETQ. This CDR3 spans 17 amino acids. Germline trimming cut 0 bases from V and 4 bases from J; bases unmatched to any gene: 5. The CDR3 DNA reads as TGCGCCAGCAGCTTGGTGGGGACAGGGGGATCCACCGGGGAGCTGTTTTTT. This encodes CASSLVGTGGSTGELFF.

The genes are TRBV12-3 or TRBV12-4 and TRBJ2-2; D unresolved. CDR3 size: 12 residues. Trimming took 6 bases from V and 2 from J, leaving 4 bases between them. The DNA of the CDR3 is TGTGCCAGCAGCCTCAACACCGGGGAGCTGTTTTTT. This encodes CASSLNTGELFF.

This chain links TRBV27 with TRBJ1-2, with 7 bases that match TRBD1. Unmatched junction bases numbered 9, after V lost 5 bases and J lost 0 bases. CDR1 MNHEY and CDR2 SMNVEV come from the germline V gene (reference sequence). The CDR3 is 16 amino acids. The DNA of the CDR3 is TGTGCCAGCAGTCCGCTAGGGACAGCTCCTAACTATGGCTACACCTTC. Protein product: CASSPLGTAPNYGYTF.

In this sample, this clone turned up a few times. V usage is TRBV28 and J usage is TRBJ1-1; D gene unclear. Germline V gene lookup returns CDR1 MDHEN and CDR2 SYDVKM. There are 13 residues in the CDR3. V lost 2 bases to trimming and J lost 0 bases, with 4 bases between them. The CDR3 DNA is TGTGCCAGCAGTTTAAATGTGAACACTGAAGCTTTCTTT. Protein: CASSLNVNTEAFF.

CDR3 coding DNA: TGTGCCAGCAGTTTCCCTCAAACCGGGACAGTTAATGAGCAGTTCTTC. Protein: CASSFPQTGTVNEQFF. The chain joins TRBV28 to TRBJ2-1, with 7 bases that match TRBD1. The V gene end was trimmed by 3 bases and the J gene end by 7 bases; junction bases not matched to a gene: 12. Germline assignment: CDR1 MDHEN and CDR2 SYDVKM. The CDR3 consists of 16 residues.

The chain uses TRBV5-1 and TRBJ2-2; D possibly corresponds to TRBD2 (5 bases). The germline CDR1 and CDR2 sequences are SGHRS and YFSETQ. The CDR3 length is 14 residues. V lost 4 bases and J lost 6, with 13 bases in between. DNA for the CDR3: TGCGCCAGCAGCCTCACCGGGAAGGCCGGGGAGCTGTTTTTT. It codes for CASSLTGKAGELFF.

A word on this clone: Germline and junction disagree at one end, which may indicate a read error. This chain joins TRBV20-1 and TRBJ2-7; TRBD2 matches 7 bases. CDR1 is DFQATT, CDR2 SNEGSKA, per germline (reference sequence). The CDR3 is made up of 14 amino acids. The CDR3 region is CRASSGLGDYEQYF. The CDR3 nucleotides are TGCAGAGCTAGTTCCGGACTAGGGGACTACGAGCAGTACTTC.